This T cell receptor (beta chain) stems from a study of blood T cell repertoires in COVID-19. Across the study: Samples representing acute and convalescent COVID-19 were sourced from the United States, Italy and Spain. The cDNA or gDNA used as material had been derived from T cells, B-cell-depleted T cells, or PBMCs.

Seattle patient enrollment occurred during active infection, with longitudinal follow-up thereafter. In the original workflow: Estimated nucleated cell counts came from reference gene primer amplification. Assay used: immunoSEQ multiplex PCR; TCRdb lists only in-frame clones, some missing. V, J and clone size were drawn from that table, and D and trimming were deduced from the DNA. There are about 58,000 clones in the sample; approximately 84% occur only once, and approximately 10% lies in the top ten. The germline V gene has CDR1 LGHNA and CDR2 YSLEER. The CDR3 spans 14 residues. Trimming removed 0 bases from V and 7 bases from J; junction bases left unmatched: 3.

The sequenced sample was peripheral blood. The V gene is TRBV4-3, the J gene TRBJ2-1; 7 bases map to TRBD2. This clonotype was obtained from an older man with COVID-19, enrolled during active disease. CDR3 sequence (DNA): TGCGCCAGCAGCCAAGAGGGGACTAATAATGAGCAGTTCTTC. This gives the protein CASSQEGTNNEQFF.